The 29 T cell receptor beta chains below were found in one sample sequenced in a study of T cell changes during pregnancy in multiple sclerosis. The data were produced by immunoSEQ multiplex PCR, yet TCRdb's version contains in-frame clones alone and is incomplete. This table has about 100,000 clones, around 92% appearing once. The sequenced sample was peripheral blood, obtained after pregnancy. The source is a female donor with multiple sclerosis, enrolled in a pregnancy study.

This chain uses TRBV14 with TRBJ1-5, with no clear D. Trimming took 1 base from V and 6 from J, leaving 7 bases between them. Germline V lookup: CDR1 SGHDN, CDR2 FVKESK. The CDR3 contains 13 residues. The CDR3 spells CASSQGQSQPQHF. Here the CDR3 DNA reads TGTGCCAGCAGCCAAGGGCAGTCTCAGCCCCAGCATTTT.

The chain is built from TRBV4-1 and TRBJ2-7, with TRBD2 matching over 8 bases. Germline V gene lookup returns CDR1 MGHRA and CDR2 YSYEKL. Trimming cost V 3 bases and J 6 bases; bases outside gene matches: 10. The length of the CDR3 is 15 residues. CDR3 region: CASSHDRAGVREQYF. DNA of the CDR3: TGCGCCAGCAGCCACGATCGAGCGGGAGTTCGCGAGCAGTACTTC.

V and J are TRBV2 and TRBJ2-5; D might be TRBD1 (6 bases). Germline loops: CDR1 SNHLY, CDR2 FYNNEI. The length of the CDR3 is 14 residues. V was clipped by 5 bases and J by 5 bases, with 15 bases between them. CDR3 amino acids: CASSINTGPETQYF. CDR3 coding DNA: TGTGCCAGCAGTATCAACACAGGGCCGGAGACCCAGTACTTC. The full variable domain, in which reference TRBV2 and TRBJ2-5 provide the parts outside the CDR3, is EPEVTQTPSHQVTQMGQEVILRCVPISNHLYFYWYRQILGQKVEFLVSFYNNEISEKSEIFDDQFSVERPDGSNFTLKIRSTKLEDSAMYFCASSINTGPETQYFGPGTRLLVL.

The chain couples TRBV30 to TRBJ1-2, with a weak D call TRBD1 (6 bases). V dropped 0 bases and J dropped 6 bases, with 14 bases sitting between them. Germline CDR1 GTSNPN, CDR2 SVGIG (reference sequence). The CDR3 has 14 amino acids. DNA for the CDR3: TGTGCCTGGAGTGTACTTAGGGGGTGGCATGGCTACACCTTC. Its translation is CAWSVLRGWHGYTF.

The rearrangement joins TRBV7-9 to TRBJ2-3, with 11 bases lining up with TRBD2. CDR3 size: 17 residues. CDR1 is SEHNR, CDR2 FQNEAQ, per germline (reference sequence). Trimming removed 5 bases from V and 2 bases from J; junction bases left unmatched: 9. CDR3 sequence (DNA): TGTGCCAGCAGCCTACCCGGACTAGCGGGTCTCACAGATACGCAGTATTTT. Translating it yields CASSLPGLAGLTDTQYF.

This clone showed up just once. The chain has TRBV29-1 and TRBJ1-2; unclear D gene. This CDR3 region has 15 residues. Trimming removed 5 bases from V and 6 bases from J, with 22 bases in between. The germline V gene has CDR1 SQVTM and CDR2 ANQGSEA. Here the CDR3 reads CSVTALGKGGNGYTF. In DNA, the CDR3 is TGCAGCGTTACAGCGTTGGGCAAGGGAGGGAATGGCTACACCTTC.

This chain joins TRBV2 and TRBJ1-6; weak D call: TRBD1 (6 bases). V was clipped by 8 bases and J by 7 bases, with 18 bases between them. Germline CDR1 and CDR2: SNHLY and FYNNEI. The CDR3 covers 15 residues. The CDR3: CASFSTGHNNSPLHF. The CDR3 bases are TGTGCCAGCTTTTCCACGGGACATAACAATTCACCCCTCCACTTT.

The chain is built from TRBV30 and TRBJ1-4, with no clear D. The CDR3 totals 14 residues. V shed 4 bases and J shed 7 bases, with 16 bases lying between them. From germline, CDR1 is GTSNPN and CDR2 SVGIG (reference sequence). The CDR3 sequence is CAWNSLGVGEKLFF. CDR3 coding DNA: TGTGCCTGGAACTCGCTCGGGGTCGGTGAAAAACTGTTTTTT.

The gene calls are TRBV7-9 and TRBJ1-1; 7 nucleotides line up with TRBD1. Trimming cost V 4 bases and J 1 base; bases outside gene matches: 3. Germline V CDR1 and CDR2: SEHNR, FQNEAQ (reference sequence). The length of the CDR3 is 14 residues. In nucleotides, the CDR3 is TGTGCCAGCAGCTCGAGGACAGGGAACACTGAAGCTTTCTTT. Amino acids: CASSSRTGNTEAFF.

This rearrangement joins TRBV18 to TRBJ2-1, with 11 bases lining up with TRBD2. V was pared by 7 bases and J by 6 bases, with 5 bases of the junction left unmatched. The CDR3 runs 14 residues. The germline V gene has CDR1 KGHSH and CDR2 LQKENI. The CDR3 region has the DNA TGTGCCAGCTTATTAGCGGGAGGGTCCAATGAGCAGTTCTTC. Amino acids: CASLLAGGSNEQFF. The variable domain in full, with the rest retrieved from reference TRBV18 and TRBJ2-1, is NAGVMQNPRHLVRRRGQEARLRCSPMKGHSHVYWYRQLPEEGLKFMVYLQKENIIDESGMPKERFSAEFPKEGPSILRIQQVVRGDSAAYFCASLLAGGSNEQFFGPGTRLTVL.

The V call is TRBV16, the J call TRBJ2-1; D is uncertain. The CDR3 runs 14 residues. V was cut by 2 bases and J by 0 bases, with 5 bases left in between. Per the germline V gene, CDR1 is KGHSY and CDR2 is FQNENV. The CDR3 nucleotides are TGTGCCAGCAGCCAAATTAGCTCCTACAATGAGCAGTTCTTC. Protein sequence: CASSQISSYNEQFF. Complete variable domain (other parts from reference TRBV16 and TRBJ2-1): GEEVAQTPKHLVRGEGQKAKLYCAPIKGHSYVFWYQQVLKNEFKFLISFQNENVFDETGMPKERFSAKCLPNSPCSLEIQATKLEDSAVYFCASSQISSYNEQFFGPGTRLTVL.

V is TRBV18 and J is TRBJ2-5; a weak D match, TRBD2 (6 bases). Deletions cut 2 bases from V and 4 bases from J, with 14 bases between. The germline gives CDR1 KGHSH, CDR2 LQKENI. This CDR3 contains 15 residues. CDR3 DNA sequence: TGTGCCAGCTCACCATCGCTCGCGGGGTTAGAGACCCAGTACTTC. It yields the protein CASSPSLAGLETQYF.

The chain is built from TRBV5-6 and TRBJ1-5; D ambiguous. The ends were cut back, 1 base at V and 1 base at J, with 6 bases in the middle. From germline, CDR1 is SGHDT and CDR2 YYEEEE. This CDR3 has 14 amino acids. The CDR3 protein is CASSLLQSNQPQHF. The CDR3 bases are TGTGCCAGCAGCTTGTTGCAGAGCAATCAGCCCCAGCATTTT.

The chain combines TRBV5-1 with TRBJ2-3; no clear D. The CDR3 is made up of 14 amino acids. V lost 0 bases to trimming and J lost 2 bases, with 7 bases between them. The germline V gene encodes CDR1 SGHRS and CDR2 YFSETQ. CDR3 sequence (DNA): TGCGCCAGCAGCTTGGGACTGTTCACAGATACGCAGTATTTT. It specifies CASSLGLFTDTQYF.

The chain has TRBV2 and TRBJ1-5; the D is unclear. The CDR3 covers 15 residues. V lost 2 bases and J 0 bases, leaving 8 bases between the germline ends. Germline V lookup: CDR1 SNHLY, CDR2 FYNNEI. The CDR3 here is CASSEPAYSNQPQHF. The CDR3, as DNA: TGTGCCAGCAGTGAACCTGCCTATAGCAATCAGCCCCAGCATTTT.

The V call is TRBV18, the J call TRBJ2-7, with D possibly TRBD1 on 7 matching bases. There are 12 residues in the CDR3. The V end was cut by 6 bases, the J end by 3 bases, with 9 bases between. Per germline, CDR1 KGHSH and CDR2 LQKENI. The CDR3: CASSRDSYEQYF. Written as DNA, the CDR3 is TGTGCCAGCTCGCGGGACAGCTACGAGCAGTACTTC.

The chain carries TRBV6-5 and TRBJ2-7, with 11 bases fitting TRBD1. This CDR3 contains 13 residues. The V segment lost 6 bases and the J segment 6 bases; nucleotides outside the gene matches: 4. Germline V gives CDR1 MNHEY, CDR2 SVGAGI. CDR3 sequence reads: CASRTGTGGEQYF. For the CDR3, the DNA is TGTGCCAGCAGGACCGGGACAGGGGGCGAGCAGTACTTC.

The V call is TRBV10-3, the J call TRBJ2-3, with 13 positions matching TRBD2. There are 15 residues in the CDR3. V trimming: 11 bases; J trimming: 3 bases; junction bases outside the gene matches: 8. CDR1 and CDR2 from the germline V gene are ENHRY and SYGVKD. The CDR3 bases are TGTGCCCTAAGGACTAGCGGGAGCGATACAGATACGCAGTATTTT. As protein: CALRTSGSDTDTQYF.

V and J are TRBV4-3 and TRBJ2-1; 8 bases align to TRBD1. The CDR3 is 16 amino acids. Unmatched junction bases numbered 9, after V lost 1 base and J lost 7 bases. CDR1 is LGHNA, CDR2 YSLEER, per germline. The CDR3 sequence is CASSQGQGIWGNEQFF. The CDR3 coding sequence is TGCGCCAGCAGCCAAGGACAGGGGATTTGGGGGAATGAGCAGTTCTTC.

The chain uses TRBV5-1 and TRBJ2-3; 7 nucleotides line up with TRBD1. With V trimmed by 0 bases and J by 3 bases, 10 bases remained unmatched. The CDR3 has 17 amino acids. Per germline, CDR1 SGHRS and CDR2 YFSETQ. The CDR3 loop reads CASSLGGGGGRTDTQYF. DNA of the CDR3: TGCGCCAGCAGCTTGGGAGGGGGCGGCGGCCGAACAGATACGCAGTATTTT.

The chain links TRBV7-7 to TRBJ2-7; a possible D gene is TRBD2 (6 bases). The V and J ends lost 2 bases and 4 bases respectively, with 21 bases between them. Germline CDR1 and CDR2: SSHAT and FNYEAQ (reference sequence). The CDR3 is made up of 17 amino acids. CDR3 residues: CASSLPRLGLAYYEQYF. CDR3 coding DNA: TGTGCCAGCAGCTTACCTCGACTAGGTCTGGCCTATTACGAGCAGTACTTC.

The CDR3 DNA is TGTGCCAGTAGTATAGTAGTCGCAACTAATGAAAAACTGTTTTTT. Translation gives CASSIVVATNEKLFF. This chain uses TRBV19 with TRBJ1-4; D gene uncertain. In germline, CDR1 is LNHDA, CDR2 SQIVND (reference sequence). V was cut by 1 base and J by 0 bases, with 6 bases left in between. The CDR3 length is 15 residues.

V gene TRBV7-7 combines with J gene TRBJ2-7; a weak D match, TRBD2 (6 bases). Germline V gene data show CDR1 as SSHAT and CDR2 as FNYEAQ (reference sequence). V was cut by 0 bases and J by 6 bases, with 6 bases left in between. The CDR3 loop spans 12 amino acids. The CDR3 loop is CASSLAGGEQYF. The CDR3 nucleotides read TGTGCCAGCAGCTTAGCGGGAGGCGAGCAGTACTTC.

This clone was observed a few times. The V and J genes are TRBV13 and TRBJ1-1; D might be TRBD1 (6 bases). The germline gives CDR1 PRHDT, CDR2 FYEKMQ (reference sequence). The CDR3 sequence is 14 residues long. V lost 5 bases to trimming and J lost 0 bases, with 10 bases between them. CDR3 DNA sequence: TGTGCCAGCAGCCGTCAGGGGATGAACACTGAAGCTTTCTTT. It is translated as CASSRQGMNTEAFF.

The count of this clone is one. The chain links TRBV19 to TRBJ2-5; 10 bases map to TRBD2. The germline CDR1 and CDR2 sequences are LNHDA and SQIVND (reference sequence). V lost 5 bases and J lost 5; bases outside the gene matches: 11. The CDR3 is made up of 16 amino acids. CDR3 protein: CASSAQGGSGRETQYF. In DNA, the CDR3 is TGTGCCAGTAGTGCACAAGGAGGTAGCGGGAGGGAGACCCAGTACTTC.

The CDR3 bases are TGCGCCAGCAGCCAGGGGACAGGGGGCGACTATGGCTACACCTTC. This sequence encodes CASSQGTGGDYGYTF. The rearrangement links TRBV4-3 to TRBJ1-2; TRBD1 aligns across 12 bases. CDR1 LGHNA and CDR2 YSLEER come from the germline V gene. The CDR3 is 15 amino acids. J was trimmed by 3 bases and V by 3 bases; bases with no gene match: 2.

In this sample, this clone turned up once. V is TRBV28 and J is TRBJ1-2; 7 positions match TRBD1. Germline-derived CDR1 and CDR2 are MDHEN and SYDVKM. There are 15 residues in the CDR3. Germline trimming cut 2 bases from V and 10 bases from J; bases unmatched to any gene: 13. DNA of the CDR3: TGTGCCAGCAGTTTAAGGTTAGGGACAGCTCAAGACTACACCTTC. Amino acids: CASSLRLGTAQDYTF.

V gene TRBV21-1 combines with J gene TRBJ2-7; TRBD2, the D gene given by the table, was not confirmed from the DNA. TRBV21-1 is described as a pseudogene. The CDR3 runs 20 residues. This CDR3 is CASGSTDAPLSGILPYEQYF. The CDR3 nucleotides are TGTGCCAGCGGATCGACAGACGCCCCACTTAGCGGGATACTTCCCTACGAGCAGTACTTC.

This chain links TRBV19 with TRBJ2-7; 7 bases map to TRBD2. V shed 1 base, J shed 4 bases, and the junction held 4 bases outside the gene matches. The CDR3 loop spans 14 amino acids. CDR1 is LNHDA, CDR2 SQIVND, per germline (reference sequence). CDR3 loop: CASSIAGGFYEQYF. CDR3 DNA sequence: TGTGCCAGTAGTATAGCGGGAGGCTTTTACGAGCAGTACTTC.